The next 28 T cell receptor beta chains were all read from a single sample in a study of blood T cell repertoires in COVID-19. The table came from immunoSEQ multiplex PCR; TCRdb's copy has only in-frame clones and leaves some out. The sample lists hundreds of thousands of clones, 85% seen once, with 18% in the top ten. The source material was PBMCs or T cells enriched from blood (not recorded which). The receptors stem from a man aged 35 to 55 who had recovered from COVID-19.

The rearrangement uses TRBV10-3 and TRBJ1-6; 10 nucleotides align to TRBD1. The germline V gene has CDR1 ENHRY and CDR2 SYGVKD. CDR3 length: 17 residues. V lost 2 bases, J lost 6 bases, and 7 bases stayed unmatched. In DNA form, the CDR3 reads TGTGCCATCAGTGAGGGGGATAGGACAGGGGGTAATTCACCCCTCCACTTT. Its translation is CAISEGDRTGGNSPLHF.

The V and J genes are TRBV2 and TRBJ2-7, with D unresolved. The CDR3 is made up of 15 amino acids. CDR1 SNHLY and CDR2 FYNNEI come from the germline V gene. Trimming cost V 2 bases and J 0 bases, with 11 bases left between them. CDR3 in amino acids: CASSELDPSSYEQYF. Written as DNA, the CDR3 is TGTGCCAGCAGTGAACTCGATCCCAGCTCCTACGAGCAGTACTTC.

This chain joins TRBV27 and TRBJ1-1, with 8 bases identical to TRBD1. The CDR3 runs 15 residues. The ends lost 7 bases at V and 1 base at J; junction bases unmatched: 8. In germline, CDR1 is MNHEY, CDR2 SMNVEV (reference sequence). This CDR3 is CASTLGQGANTEAFF. DNA of the CDR3: TGTGCCAGCACCCTCGGTCAGGGGGCGAACACTGAAGCTTTCTTT.

The chain employs TRBV9 and TRBJ2-5, with 12 bases aligning to TRBD2. With V trimmed by 3 bases and J by 4 bases, 10 bases remained unmatched. CDR3 length: 17 amino acids. The germline gives CDR1 SGDLS, CDR2 YYNGEE. CDR3 in amino acids: CASSGYLAGGQRETQYF. In DNA form, the CDR3 reads TGTGCCAGCAGCGGTTACCTAGCGGGAGGGCAGCGAGAGACCCAGTACTTC.

This chain uses TRBV4-1 with TRBJ2-7; D perhaps matches TRBD1 (6 bases). The CDR3 spans 15 residues. The V gene lost 2 bases and the J gene lost 7 bases, with 18 bases spanning the gap. CDR1 is MGHRA, CDR2 YSYEKL, per germline. CDR3: CASSQRGTRNEEQYF. The CDR3 DNA reads as TGCGCCAGCAGCCAACGTGGGACAAGGAATGAGGAGCAGTACTTC.

The V gene is TRBV11-2, the J gene TRBJ1-4; 8 bases are a match to TRBD1. CDR1 is SGHAT, CDR2 FQNNGV, per germline. V lost 4 bases and J lost 4; bases outside the gene matches: 5. This CDR3 is 15 amino acids long. CDR3: CASSSRTGINEKLFF. The CDR3 nucleotides read TGTGCCAGCAGCTCCAGGACAGGGATTAATGAAAAACTGTTTTTT.

The V and J genes are TRBV11-2 and TRBJ2-6; 10 bases line up with TRBD2. Germline assignment: CDR1 SGHAT and CDR2 FQNNGV. V trimming: 0 bases; J trimming: 3 bases; junction bases outside the gene matches: 5. This CDR3 is built from 18 residues. The CDR3: CASSLDLAGEYGANVLTF. In nucleotides, the CDR3 is TGTGCCAGCAGCTTAGATCTAGCGGGAGAGTATGGGGCCAACGTCCTGACTTTC.

The chain links TRBV18 to TRBJ1-2; D might be TRBD1 (6 bases). This CDR3 has 13 amino acids. Germline assignment: CDR1 KGHSH and CDR2 LQKENI. Trimming stripped 4 bases from V and 3 bases from J, with 9 bases between. CDR3 protein: CASSLRTDYGYTF. Here the CDR3 DNA reads TGTGCCAGCTCACTACGGACAGACTATGGCTACACCTTC.

Comment on this clone: The sample carries other DNA sequences with the same CDR3. The chain links TRBV9 to TRBJ2-7; 8 bases match TRBD1. Trimming cost V 0 bases and J 1 base; bases outside gene matches: 3. Germline CDR1 SGDLS, CDR2 YYNGEE. This CDR3 contains 15 residues. The CDR3 is CASSVEGQGSYEQYF. As DNA, the CDR3 is TGTGCCAGCAGCGTAGAAGGACAGGGTTCCTACGAGCAGTACTTC.

The rearrangement links TRBV3-1 (or the pseudogene TRBV3-2) to TRBJ1-2; 9 bases line up with TRBD1. The J segment lost 7 bases and the V segment lost 2 bases, leaving 14 bases of the junction unmatched. CDR3 size: 17 residues. Germline CDR1 is LGHDT and CDR2 is YNNKEL (reference sequence). The CDR3 nucleotides read TGTGCCAGCAGCCAACCGGGACAGGGCAGCGGCAGGGGTGGCTACACCTTC. Protein: CASSQPGQGSGRGGYTF.

The gene calls are TRBV24-1 and TRBJ1-5; TRBD1 aligns across 8 bases. Germline loops: CDR1 KGHDR, CDR2 SFDVKD. J gave up 0 bases and V 4 bases, and 16 bases lay outside the gene matches. The CDR3 has 20 amino acids. In nucleotides, the CDR3 is TGTGCCACCAGTGACGGGAAACGGGACAGGAGACCATATAGCAATCAGCCCCAGCATTTT. Protein: CATSDGKRDRRPYSNQPQHF.

Notes on this clone: Possible read error: a much larger clone is one base away. V usage is TRBV28 and J usage is TRBJ2-7; 10 bases line up with TRBD2. Germline-derived CDR1 and CDR2 are MDHEN and SYDVKM. CDR3 size: 12 residues. The trim removed 5 bases at V and 6 bases at J, leaving 1 base unmatched. The DNA for the CDR3 is TGTGCCAGCAGTCGGACTAGCGGCGAGCAGTACTTC. It translates to CASSRTSGEQYF.

J is TRBJ2-7 and V is TRBV7-9, with 9 bases matching TRBD1. V gave up 5 bases and J gave up 0 bases; unmatched junction bases: 5. The CDR3 is made up of 15 amino acids. The germline CDR1 and CDR2 sequences are SEHNR and FQNEAQ (reference sequence). Written as DNA, the CDR3 is TGTGCCAGCAGCAACCTGACAGGGGGCTCCTACGAGCAGTACTTC. This sequence encodes CASSNLTGGSYEQYF. Combining the CDR3 with reference TRBV7-9 and TRBJ2-7 gives the whole variable domain DTGVSQNPRHKITKRGQNVTFRCDPISEHNRLYWYRQTLGQGPEFLTYFQNEAQLEKSRLLSDRFSAERPKGSFSTLEIQRTEQGDSAMYLCASSNLTGGSYEQYFGPGTRLTVT.

The rearrangement uses TRBV4-1 and TRBJ2-7, with 7 nucleotides matching TRBD2. Germline trimming cut 3 bases from V and 5 bases from J; bases unmatched to any gene: 4. The CDR3 covers 13 residues. CDR1 MGHRA and CDR2 YSYEKL come from the germline V gene. The CDR3 protein is CASSQEGLDEQYF. CDR3 nucleotides: TGCGCCAGCAGCCAGGAAGGACTAGACGAGCAGTACTTC.

The chain joins TRBV20-1 to TRBJ2-3; 10 nucleotides agree with TRBD1. V trimming: 3 bases; J trimming: 1 base; junction bases outside the gene matches: 1. The CDR3 extends over 14 amino acids. CDR1 is DFQATT and CDR2 is SNEGSKA in the germline V gene (reference sequence). CDR3 coding DNA: TGCAGTGCTAGTGGGACAGGGGGCACAGATACGCAGTATTTT. Encoded protein: CSASGTGGTDTQYF.

The chain combines TRBV30 with TRBJ2-7; TRBD2 agrees at 10 bases. Germline V gene data show CDR1 as GTSNPN and CDR2 as SVGIG (reference sequence). The CDR3 is 16 residues long. The junction had 9 bases not matched to a gene; V was cut back by 4 bases and J by 0 bases. CDR3 nucleotides: TGTGCCTGGACCGGGCCGGCTAGCGGGAGCTCCTACGAGCAGTACTTC. Protein: CAWTGPASGSSYEQYF.

The CDR3 coding sequence is TGTGCCAGCAGAGCAGGTGCGAGCTACGAGCAGTACTTC. It encodes CASRAGASYEQYF. The chain couples TRBV6-5 to TRBJ2-7; D is ambiguous. There are 13 residues in the CDR3. V was cut by 6 bases and J by 3 bases, with 12 bases left in between. The germline gives CDR1 MNHEY, CDR2 SVGAGI.

This clone was seen at least ten times. The gene calls are TRBV6-4 and TRBJ2-3, with D possibly TRBD2 on 6 matching bases. CDR3 size: 14 residues. Trimming shortened V by 4 bases and J by 2 bases, and 10 bases separated the two germline ends. Germline values: CDR1 MRHNA, CDR2 SNTAGT. CDR3 protein: CASSAGRDTDTQYF. The CDR3 bases are TGTGCCAGCAGTGCGGGGCGGGACACAGATACGCAGTATTTT.

Only one count was recorded for this clone. This chain uses TRBV4-1 with TRBJ2-4; TRBD1 is a possible D gene (5 bases). V lost 4 bases, J lost 5 bases, and 12 bases lay in between. The germline V gene encodes CDR1 MGHRA and CDR2 YSYEKL. The CDR3 loop spans 14 amino acids. CDR3 amino acids: CASSLGQTENIQYF. CDR3 sequence (DNA): TGCGCCAGCAGCCTAGGACAAACTGAAAACATTCAGTACTTC.

The chain couples TRBV11-3 to TRBJ2-7; 7 positions agree with TRBD2. This CDR3 spans 15 amino acids. The germline V gene has CDR1 SGHNT and CDR2 YENEEA. With V trimmed by 1 base and J by 3 bases, 6 bases remained unmatched. The chain's CDR3 is CASSLGGGGSYEQYF. CDR3 bases: TGTGCCAGCAGCTTAGGAGGCGGGGGTAGCTACGAGCAGTACTTC.

The chain links TRBV21-1 to TRBJ2-7; no DNA check was done on the table's D call, TRBD1. TRBV21-1 is assigned pseudogene status. CDR3 length: 14 residues. CDR3 sequence reads: CASSPRRTSYEQYF. In nucleotides, the CDR3 is TGTGCCAGCAGCCCAAGACGGACAAGCTACGAGCAGTACTTC.

In this sample, this clone turned up once. The V and J genes are TRBV30 and TRBJ1-5; TRBD1 might be the D (6 bases). This CDR3 comprises 15 residues. The V end was cut by 0 bases, the J end by 6 bases, with 15 bases between. Germline CDR1 and CDR2: GTSNPN and SVGIG (reference sequence). For the CDR3, the DNA is TGTGCCTGGAGTGTTTCGGGGGGCGTATTTCAGCCCCAGCATTTT. It is translated as CAWSVSGGVFQPQHF.

The chain combines TRBV9 with TRBJ1-6; D ambiguous. The germline CDR1 and CDR2 sequences are SGDLS and YYNGEE. Trimming removed 0 bases at V and 8 bases at J, with 6 bases between. CDR3 length equals 13 residues. The CDR3 DNA follows: TGTGCCAGCAGCGTAGGGAGGGATTCACCCCTCCACTTT. Amino acid sequence: CASSVGRDSPLHF.

The V call is TRBV10-3, the J call TRBJ1-1; TRBD1 matches 9 bases. This CDR3 is built from 14 residues. The V gene's germline CDR1 is ENHRY and CDR2 SYGVKD. The J segment lost 6 bases and the V segment lost 3 bases, leaving 5 bases of the junction unmatched. CDR3 loop: CAISENRGQAEAFF. For the CDR3, the DNA is TGTGCCATCAGTGAAAACAGGGGGCAGGCTGAAGCTTTCTTT.

The gene calls are TRBV28 and TRBJ2-1; the match to TRBD2 covers 7 bases. Germline V lookup: CDR1 MDHEN, CDR2 SYDVKM. CDR3 length: 13 residues. V shed 2 bases, J shed 6 bases, and the junction held 1 base outside the gene matches. As DNA, the CDR3 is TGTGCCAGCAGTTTAGGGAGGGCCAATGAGCAGTTCTTC. Amino acid sequence: CASSLGRANEQFF.

The V gene is TRBV4-3, the J gene TRBJ2-1; D gene ambiguous. Trimming cost V 0 bases and J 0 bases, with 6 bases left between them. CDR3 length: 15 residues. Looked up from germline, CDR1 is LGHNA and CDR2 is YSLEER. The chain's CDR3 is CASSQEAASYNEQFF. Here the CDR3 DNA reads TGCGCCAGCAGCCAAGAAGCTGCCTCCTACAATGAGCAGTTCTTC.

The chain employs TRBV27 and TRBJ2-2; 9 bases are shared with TRBD2. J gave up 5 bases and V 5 bases, and 6 bases lay outside the gene matches. The V gene's germline CDR1 is MNHEY and CDR2 SMNVEV (reference sequence). The CDR3 runs 15 residues. The CDR3 DNA follows: TGTGCCAGCAGTCCCGGGACTAGCATAACCGGGGAGCTGTTTTTT. Residues: CASSPGTSITGELFF.

The chain couples TRBV9 to TRBJ2-7; 8 nucleotides align to TRBD1. Germline V gives CDR1 SGDLS, CDR2 YYNGEE. J lost 1 base, V lost 0 bases, and 3 bases had no gene match. The length of the CDR3 is 15 residues. The CDR3 loop reads CASSVGQGNSYEQYF. DNA of the CDR3: TGTGCCAGCAGCGTAGGACAGGGGAATTCCTACGAGCAGTACTTC.